The text below deals with one TCR beta chain. Only in-frame clones appear in the TCRdb table, and some are missing; sequencing was by immunoSEQ multiplex PCR. The table records roughly 170,000 clones, 78% of them present only once. This entry is derived from a study of blood T cell repertoires in COVID-19. The V and J ends lost 2 bases and 1 base, in that order; junction bases with no gene match: 5. In germline, CDR1 is MNHEY, CDR2 SMNVEV (reference sequence). The CDR3 covers 15 residues. The V gene is TRBV27, the J gene TRBJ2-7; 7 nucleotides line up with TRBD1. The sample taken for sequencing was PBMCs or T cells enriched from blood (not recorded which). This clonotype was obtained from a woman between 50 and 59 years old who had recovered from COVID-19. CDR3: CASSLVPGQSYEQYF. CDR3 coding DNA: TGTGCCAGCAGTTTAGTTCCGGGACAGTCCTACGAGCAGTACTTC.